This T cell receptor (beta chain) derives from a study of regulatory T cells in long-lasting Graves disease. This clonotype was observed at least ten times. Researchers made TCR beta libraries by using iRepertoire HTBI primers and running Arm-PCR on CDR3 regions. One entry per CDR3 protein, called by TCRdb with MiXCR from the multiplex PCR reads. The sample contains 450,000 to 650,000 distinct CDR3 sequences, about 16% of which appear only once. The CDR3 spans 16 residues. J lost 8 bases, V lost 6 bases, and 18 bases had no gene match. Described time point: newly diagnosed GD, antithyroid drugs for less than 3 months. PBMC-derived RNA was used for the TCR library. In addition, the sample was reused for a study of T cells in Graves' hyperthyroidism and ophthalmopathy.

The TCR comes from a woman aged 35-65 years with Graves disease. The chain combines TRBV12-3 or TRBV12-4 with TRBJ1-2, with 7 bases identical to TRBD1. Sequenced here: peripheral blood mononuclear cells (PBMCs), sampled at new diagnosis, from a patient treated with antithyroid drugs. CDR3 nucleotides: TGTGCCAGCAGCCACATTTCGGGACAGCCTGCCCCCGGCTACACCTTC. Amino acid sequence: CASSHISGQPAPGYTF.